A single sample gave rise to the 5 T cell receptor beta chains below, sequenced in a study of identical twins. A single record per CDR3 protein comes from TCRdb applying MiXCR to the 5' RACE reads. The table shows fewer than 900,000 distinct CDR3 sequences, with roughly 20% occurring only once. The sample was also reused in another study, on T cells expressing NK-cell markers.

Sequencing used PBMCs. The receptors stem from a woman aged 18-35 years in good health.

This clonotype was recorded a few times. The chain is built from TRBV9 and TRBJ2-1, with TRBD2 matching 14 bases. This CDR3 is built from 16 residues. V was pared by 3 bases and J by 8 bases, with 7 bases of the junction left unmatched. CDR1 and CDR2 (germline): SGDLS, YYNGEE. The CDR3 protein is CASSATGTSGRDEQFF. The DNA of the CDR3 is TGTGCCAGCAGCGCCACCGGGACTAGCGGGAGAGATGAGCAGTTCTTC.

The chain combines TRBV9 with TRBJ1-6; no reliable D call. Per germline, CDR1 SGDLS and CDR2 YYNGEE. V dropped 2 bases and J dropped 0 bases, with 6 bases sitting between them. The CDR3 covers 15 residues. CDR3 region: CASSVSSSYNSPLHF. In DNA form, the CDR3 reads TGTGCCAGCAGCGTCTCCAGCTCCTATAATTCACCCCTCCACTTT.

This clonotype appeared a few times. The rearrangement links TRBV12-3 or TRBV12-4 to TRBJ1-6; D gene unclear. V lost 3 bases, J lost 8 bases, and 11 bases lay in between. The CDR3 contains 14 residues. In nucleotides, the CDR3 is TGTGCCAGCAGTTTTACGGAAGCCGATTCACCCCTCCACTTT. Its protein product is CASSFTEADSPLHF.

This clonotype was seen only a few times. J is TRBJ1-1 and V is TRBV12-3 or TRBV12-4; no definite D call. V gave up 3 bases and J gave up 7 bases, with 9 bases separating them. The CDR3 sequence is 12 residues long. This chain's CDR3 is CASSFLGNEAFF. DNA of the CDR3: TGTGCCAGCAGTTTCTTGGGAAATGAAGCTTTCTTT.

CDR3 sequence: CASSSGTYWSTDTQYF. As DNA, the CDR3 is TGTGCCAGCAGCTCAGGGACTTATTGGTCAACAGATACGCAGTATTTT. This sequence joins TRBV7-3 and TRBJ2-3; maybe TRBD2 (6 bases). Germline CDR1 is SGHTA and CDR2 is FQGTGA. This CDR3 contains 16 residues. V lost 4 bases to trimming and J lost 3 bases, with 17 bases between them. The entire variable domain, with the rest obtained from reference TRBV7-3 and TRBJ2-3, is as follows: GAGVSQTPSNKVTEKGKYVELRCDPISGHTALYWYRQSLGQGPEFLIYFQGTGAADDSGLPNDRFFAVRPEGSVSTLKIQRTERGDSAVYLCASSSGTYWSTDTQYFGPGTRLTVL.